A selection of T cell receptor beta chains follows, all from one sample in a study of cytotoxic CD8 clonotypes in ibrutinib-treated CLL. Using immunoSEQ multiplex PCR, the repertoire was profiled, and TCRdb retains in-frame clones only, with some absent. Found here are fewer than 40,000 clones, roughly 65% of them singletons; the top ten hold about 7.4%. The sample consisted of PBMCs, taken at disease progression, from a patient treated with ibrutinib. The origin of the receptors is a human donor with chronic lymphocytic leukemia. Both conserved end residues are part of each CDR3. The D gene is left open where the match is weak. Only some rows state a clone size, as once, few, many or a class for expanded clones.

TRBJ2-3 | few | TRBV28 | . | 14 | CASSVTGSWNTQYF | TGTGCCAGCAGCGTCACCGGGAGCTGGAATACGCAGTATTTT
TRBJ1-6 | few | TRBV27 | . | 13 | CASSFGTLSPLHF | TGTGCCAGCAGTTTCGGGACCCTTTCACCCCTCCACTTT
TRBJ2-7 | . | TRBV30 | TRBD1 | 14 | CALSRGQGTYEQYF | TGTGCACTCAGCCGGGGACAGGGTACCTACGAGCAGTACTTC
TRBJ2-1 | . | TRBV5-4 | . | 16 | CASSLDLDSSYNEQFF | TGTGCCAGCAGCTTGGATTTGGATAGCTCCTACAATGAGCAGTTCTTC
TRBJ2-1 | few | TRBV6-5 | TRBD2 | 16 | CASSYTRSGTKSEQFF | TGTGCCAGCAGTTACACTCGGTCCGGGACTAAGAGTGAGCAGTTCTTC
TRBJ2-7 | many | TRBV19 | TRBD1 | 14 | CASSIGRQGIEQYF | TGTGCCAGTAGTATCGGACGACAGGGAATCGAGCAGTACTTC
TRBJ2-7 | . | TRBV4-3 | TRBD1 | 15 | CASSQAPGQAIEQYF | TGCGCCAGCAGCCAAGCACCTGGACAGGCCATCGAGCAGTACTTC
TRBJ2-1 | . | TRBV10-3 | . | 12 | CAITGLTNEQFF | TGTGCCATCACCGGACTTACGAATGAGCAGTTCTTC
TRBJ2-7 | . | TRBV29-1 | . | 13 | CSVETGTTYEQYF | TGCAGCGTCGAAACCGGGACCACCTACGAGCAGTACTTC
TRBJ2-7 | . | TRBV27 | TRBD2 | 15 | CASSLSGTRTYEQYF | TGTGCCAGCAGTTTATCCGGGACTAGAACCTACGAGCAGTACTTC
TRBJ2-5 | . | TRBV7-2 | . | 15 | CASSPPFPGEETQYF | TGTGCCAGCAGCCCGCCGTTTCCAGGGGAAGAGACCCAGTACTTC
TRBJ2-1 | . | TRBV4-3 | . | 13 | CASSPIRGNEQFF | TGCGCCAGCAGCCCTATTAGGGGCAATGAGCAGTTCTTC
TRBJ1-6 | . | TRBV6-6 | . | 16 | CASSSLKQGYNSPLHF | TGTGCCAGCAGTTCTCTCAAACAGGGCTATAATTCACCCCTCCACTTT
TRBJ2-7 | . | TRBV21-1 | . | 15 | CASRISGSRCGEQYF | TGTGCCAGCAGGATTAGCGGGAGTAGGTGCGGCGAGCAGTACTTC
TRBJ2-3 | . | TRBV7-9 | . | 12 | CASSSLTDTQYF | TGTGCCAGCAGCTCCCTCACAGATACGCAGTATTTT
TRBJ2-3 | . | TRBV15 | . | 16 | CATSSRRARATDTQYF | TGTGCCACCAGCTCAAGACGGGCCAGAGCCACAGATACGCAGTATTTT
TRBJ2-7 | . | TRBV7-2 | . | 12 | CASRGGPHEQYF | TGTGCCAGCAGGGGGGGCCCCCACGAGCAGTACTTC
TRBJ1-3 | . | TRBV2 | . | 14 | CASSEEQAIKAIYF | TGTGCCAGCAGTGAAGAACAGGCCATAAAGGCCATATATTTT
TRBJ2-1 | . | TRBV7-3 | . | 14 | CASSVDPSGNEQFF | TGTGCCAGCAGCGTAGACCCATCGGGGAATGAGCAGTTCTTC
TRBJ2-1 | . | TRBV11-3 | TRBD1 | 15 | CASSGQGSSYNEQFF | TGTGCCAGCAGCGGACAGGGGAGCTCCTACAATGAGCAGTTCTTC
TRBJ2-6 | . | TRBV6-6 | . | 15 | CASSIRVPGANVLTF | TGTGCCAGCAGTATCAGGGTACCTGGGGCCAACGTCCTGACTTTC
TRBJ2-5 | few | TRBV7-9 | . | 17 | CASSLGSIRGAGETQYF | TGTGCCAGCAGCTTGGGCAGTATCCGGGGAGCTGGTGAGACCCAGTACTTC
TRBJ2-5 | . | TRBV28 | . | 14 | CASSPLADQETQYF | TGTGCCAGCAGCCCGCTAGCAGACCAAGAGACCCAGTACTTC
TRBJ2-4 | . | TRBV7-3 | TRBD2 | 15 | CASSLTGRDKNIQYF | TGTGCCAGCAGCTTAACTGGGAGGGACAAAAACATTCAGTACTTC
TRBJ2-7 | . | TRBV11-3 | . | 13 | CASSLDMDNEQYF | TGTGCCAGCAGCTTAGATATGGACAACGAGCAGTACTTC
TRBJ2-3 | . | TRBV5-4 | . | 14 | CASSRSGSTDTQYF | TGTGCCAGCAGCCGAAGCGGGAGCACAGATACGCAGTATTTT
TRBJ2-1 | . | TRBV7-9 | . | 14 | CASSLEGPPNEQFF | TGTGCCAGCAGCTTAGAAGGTCCCCCAAATGAGCAGTTCTTC
TRBJ2-1 | . | TRBV6-1 | . | 15 | CASSEVDGIYNEQFF | TGTGCCAGCAGTGAAGTTGACGGGATCTACAATGAGCAGTTCTTC
TRBJ2-7 | . | TRBV30 | . | 18 | CAWETPYGGGPATYEQYF | TGTGCCTGGGAGACCCCCTATGGGGGAGGACCCGCTACCTACGAGCAGTACTTC
TRBJ2-7 | . | TRBV5-1 | . | 14 | CASSEQRAGGEQYF | TGCGCCAGCAGCGAACAGAGGGCGGGTGGCGAGCAGTACTTC
TRBJ2-3 | . | TRBV2 | TRBD2 | 12 | CASRREADTQYF | TGTGCCAGCAGGCGGGAGGCAGATACGCAGTATTTT
TRBJ1-2 | few | TRBV28 | . | 11 | CASLANYGYTF | TGTGCCAGCTTAGCTAACTATGGCTACACCTTC
TRBJ1-2 | few | TRBV13 | . | 13 | CASSLASGGGYTF | TGTGCCAGCAGCTTAGCCAGCGGAGGCGGCTACACCTTC